This section outlines one T cell receptor beta chain sequence together with its context. Its target is unknown. The record originates from a study of cytomegalovirus exposure and HLA in healthy donors. At the level of the study: The early release's HLA-typed donors yielded approximately 81 million unique TCRs.

PCR primers comprised 60 Vbeta and 13 Jbeta primers. The assay was immunoSEQ multiplex PCR, and TCRdb's table has in-frame clones only and misses some. The sample carries roughly 190,000 clones, approximately 86% recorded once. The study, taken as a whole, reports: Per a later analysis, HLA-associated TCR beta chains showed more clonal expansion than other, equally common TCR beta chains. The authors later found most CMV-associated TCR beta chains appeared HLA-restricted.

The CDR3 is made up of 17 amino acids. Trimming at V came to 4 bases and at J to 4 bases, leaving 12 bases not matched to a gene. Per the germline V gene, CDR1 is SGHNT and CDR2 is YYREEE (reference sequence). This receptor was identified in a woman under 30 in good health and CMV-seronegative. Sequencing was performed on PBMCs. V gene TRBV5-4 combines with J gene TRBJ2-2, with 8 bases fitting TRBD1. For the CDR3, the DNA is TGTGCCAGCAGCCAAACCGCTTTACAGGGGGGCACCGGGGAGCTGTTTTTT. Translation: CASSQTALQGGTGELFF.